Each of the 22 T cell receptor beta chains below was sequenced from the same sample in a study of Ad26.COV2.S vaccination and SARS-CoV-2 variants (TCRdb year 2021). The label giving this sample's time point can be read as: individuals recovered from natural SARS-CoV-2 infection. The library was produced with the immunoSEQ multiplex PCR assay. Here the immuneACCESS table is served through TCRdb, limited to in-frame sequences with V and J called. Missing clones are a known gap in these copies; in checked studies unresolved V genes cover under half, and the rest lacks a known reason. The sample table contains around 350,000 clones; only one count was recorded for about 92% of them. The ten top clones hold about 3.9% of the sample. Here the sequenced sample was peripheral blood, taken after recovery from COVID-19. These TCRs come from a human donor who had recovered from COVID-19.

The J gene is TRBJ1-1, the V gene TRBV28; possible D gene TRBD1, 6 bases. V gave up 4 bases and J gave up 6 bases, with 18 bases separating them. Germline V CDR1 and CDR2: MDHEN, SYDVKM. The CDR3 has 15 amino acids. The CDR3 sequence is CASSSWSGGVAEAFF. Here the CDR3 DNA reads TGTGCCAGCAGTTCCTGGTCCGGGGGCGTCGCTGAAGCTTTCTTT.

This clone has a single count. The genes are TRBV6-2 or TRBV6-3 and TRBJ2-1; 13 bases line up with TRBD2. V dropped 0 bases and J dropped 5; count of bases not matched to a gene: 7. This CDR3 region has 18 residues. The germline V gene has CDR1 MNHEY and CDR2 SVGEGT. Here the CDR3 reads CASSYSLAGGPYHNEQFF. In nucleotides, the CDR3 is TGTGCCAGCAGTTACTCACTAGCGGGGGGGCCTTACCACAATGAGCAGTTCTTC.

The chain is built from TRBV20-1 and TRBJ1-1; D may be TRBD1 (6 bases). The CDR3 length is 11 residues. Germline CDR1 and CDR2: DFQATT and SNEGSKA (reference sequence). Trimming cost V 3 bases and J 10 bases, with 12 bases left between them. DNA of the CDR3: TGCAGTGCTAGTCGCACAGGGAGAGCTTTCTTT. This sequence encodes CSASRTGRAFF.

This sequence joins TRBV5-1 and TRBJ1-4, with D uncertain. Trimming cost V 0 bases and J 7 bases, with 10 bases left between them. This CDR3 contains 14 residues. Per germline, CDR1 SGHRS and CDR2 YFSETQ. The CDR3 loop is CASSLGGSAEKLFF. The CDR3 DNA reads TGCGCCAGCAGCTTGGGCGGAAGTGCTGAAAAACTGTTTTTT.

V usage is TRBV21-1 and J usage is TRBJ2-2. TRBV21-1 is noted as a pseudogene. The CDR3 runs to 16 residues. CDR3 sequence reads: CALKRYTPVYTGELFF. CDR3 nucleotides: TGTGCCCTTAAAAGGTACACACCGGTTTACACCGGGGAGCTGTTTTTT.

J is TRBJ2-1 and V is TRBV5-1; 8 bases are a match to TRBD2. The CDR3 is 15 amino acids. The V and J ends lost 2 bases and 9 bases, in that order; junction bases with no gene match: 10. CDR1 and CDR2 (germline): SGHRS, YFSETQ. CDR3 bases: TGCGCCAGCAGCTTAGCGGGGGACCCCAGGGGTGAGCAGTTCTTC. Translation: CASSLAGDPRGEQFF.

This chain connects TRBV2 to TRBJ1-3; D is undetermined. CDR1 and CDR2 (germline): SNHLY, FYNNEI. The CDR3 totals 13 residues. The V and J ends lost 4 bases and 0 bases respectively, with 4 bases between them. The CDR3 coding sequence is TGTGCCAGCAGTGCAATCTCTGGAAACACCATATATTTT. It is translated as CASSAISGNTIYF.

CDR3 amino acids: CASSFPLLLSYTF. The CDR3 coding sequence is TGTGCCAGCAGTTTCCCTCTGCTATTGAGCTACACCTTC. The chain recombines TRBV12-3 or TRBV12-4 with TRBJ1-2; D call uncertain. This CDR3 is built from 13 residues. Trimming shortened V by 3 bases and J by 9 bases, and 14 bases separated the two germline ends.

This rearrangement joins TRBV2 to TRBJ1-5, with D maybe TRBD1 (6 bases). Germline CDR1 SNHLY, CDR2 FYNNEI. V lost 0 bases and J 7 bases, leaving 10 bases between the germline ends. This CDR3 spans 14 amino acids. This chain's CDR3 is CASSEAGAGQPQHF. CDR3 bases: TGTGCCAGCAGTGAAGCGGGGGCAGGGCAGCCCCAGCATTTT.

The CDR3 here is CAIKGTGQPQHF. In DNA, the CDR3 is TGTGCCATTAAGGGGACGGGACAGCCCCAGCATTTT. The V and J genes are TRBV10-3 and TRBJ1-5; a weak D match, TRBD1 (5 bases). This CDR3 contains 12 residues. Trimming removed 9 bases at V and 7 bases at J, with 13 bases between. CDR1 is ENHRY, CDR2 SYGVKD, per germline.

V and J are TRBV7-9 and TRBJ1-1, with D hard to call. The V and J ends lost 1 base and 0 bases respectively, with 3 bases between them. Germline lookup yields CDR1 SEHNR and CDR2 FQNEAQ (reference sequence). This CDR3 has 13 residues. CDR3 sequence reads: CASSLEVNTEAFF. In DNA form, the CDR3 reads TGTGCCAGCAGCTTAGAGGTGAACACTGAAGCTTTCTTT.

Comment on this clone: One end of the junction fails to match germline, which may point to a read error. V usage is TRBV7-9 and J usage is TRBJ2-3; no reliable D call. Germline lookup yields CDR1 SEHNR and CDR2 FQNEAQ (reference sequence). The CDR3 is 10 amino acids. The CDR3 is CASSRDTQYF. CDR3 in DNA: TGTGCCAGCAGCAGAGATACGCAGTATTTT.

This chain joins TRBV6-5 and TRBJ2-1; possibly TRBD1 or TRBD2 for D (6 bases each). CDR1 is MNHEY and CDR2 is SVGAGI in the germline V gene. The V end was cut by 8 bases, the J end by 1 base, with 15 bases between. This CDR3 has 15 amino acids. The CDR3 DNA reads TGTGCCAGCGGAACGAAGGGGGGTTCCTACAATGAGCAGTTCTTC. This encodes CASGTKGGSYNEQFF.

CDR3 in DNA: TGTGCCAGCAGCAGACCGGGACAGGGGGCTGGTGGCTACACCTTC. The encoded protein is CASSRPGQGAGGYTF. The chain combines TRBV5-6 with TRBJ1-2; 12 positions match TRBD1. With 4 bases clipped from V and 7 bases from J, the junction kept 8 bases outside the gene matches. The CDR3 runs 15 residues. Per germline, CDR1 SGHDT and CDR2 YYEEEE.

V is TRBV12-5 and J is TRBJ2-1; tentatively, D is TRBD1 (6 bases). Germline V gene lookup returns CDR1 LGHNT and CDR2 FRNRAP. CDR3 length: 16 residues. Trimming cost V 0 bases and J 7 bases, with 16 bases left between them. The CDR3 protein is CASGLVQGTSGNEQFF. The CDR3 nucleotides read TGTGCTAGTGGTTTGGTACAGGGTACTAGTGGAAATGAGCAGTTCTTC.

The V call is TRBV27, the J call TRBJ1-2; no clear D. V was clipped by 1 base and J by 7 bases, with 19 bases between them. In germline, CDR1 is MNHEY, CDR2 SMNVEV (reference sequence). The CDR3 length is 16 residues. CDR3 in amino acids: CASSLFAPGPGLGYTF. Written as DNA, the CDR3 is TGTGCCAGCAGTTTATTCGCCCCCGGACCCGGCCTTGGCTACACCTTC.

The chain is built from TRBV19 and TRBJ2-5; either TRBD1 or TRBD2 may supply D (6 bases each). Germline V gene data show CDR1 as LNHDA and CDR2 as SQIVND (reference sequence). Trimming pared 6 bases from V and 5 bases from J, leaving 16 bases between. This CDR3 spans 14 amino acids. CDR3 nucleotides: TGTGCCAGTAGCCCGGGGGCCTCGGGGGAGACCCAGTACTTC. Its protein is CASSPGASGETQYF.

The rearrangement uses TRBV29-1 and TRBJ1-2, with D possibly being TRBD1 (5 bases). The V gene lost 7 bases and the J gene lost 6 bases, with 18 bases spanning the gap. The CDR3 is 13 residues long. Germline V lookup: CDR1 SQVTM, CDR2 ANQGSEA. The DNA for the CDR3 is TGCAGCGAATTGGGCGGGGCAGGCGATGGCTACACCTTC. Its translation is CSELGGAGDGYTF. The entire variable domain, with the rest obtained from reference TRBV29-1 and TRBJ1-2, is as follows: SAVISQKPSRDICQRGTSLTIQCQVDSQVTMMFWYRQQPGQSLTLIATANQGSEATYESGFVIDKFPISRPNLTFSTLTVSNMSPEDSSIYLCSELGGAGDGYTFGSGTRLTVV.

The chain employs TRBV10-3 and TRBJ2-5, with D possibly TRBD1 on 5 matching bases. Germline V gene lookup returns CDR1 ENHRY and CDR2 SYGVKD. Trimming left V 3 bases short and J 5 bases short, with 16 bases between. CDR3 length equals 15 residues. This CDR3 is CAISDARAAGETQYF. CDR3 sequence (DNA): TGTGCCATCAGTGACGCCAGGGCCGCCGGGGAGACCCAGTACTTC.

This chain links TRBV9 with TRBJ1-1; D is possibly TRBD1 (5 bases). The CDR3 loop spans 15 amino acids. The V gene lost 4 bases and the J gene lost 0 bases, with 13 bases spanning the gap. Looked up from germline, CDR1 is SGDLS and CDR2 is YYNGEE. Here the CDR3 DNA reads TGTGCCAGCAGCTCCTCCGGGACGGTGAACACTGAAGCTTTCTTT. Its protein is CASSSSGTVNTEAFF.

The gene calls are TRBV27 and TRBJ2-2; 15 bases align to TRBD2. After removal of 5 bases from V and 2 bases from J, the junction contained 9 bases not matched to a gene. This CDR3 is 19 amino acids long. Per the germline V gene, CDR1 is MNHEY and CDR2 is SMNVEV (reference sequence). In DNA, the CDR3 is TGTGCCAGCAGTATCCCGGGACTAGCGGGGGGAACAAACACCGGGGAGCTGTTTTTT. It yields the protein CASSIPGLAGGTNTGELFF.

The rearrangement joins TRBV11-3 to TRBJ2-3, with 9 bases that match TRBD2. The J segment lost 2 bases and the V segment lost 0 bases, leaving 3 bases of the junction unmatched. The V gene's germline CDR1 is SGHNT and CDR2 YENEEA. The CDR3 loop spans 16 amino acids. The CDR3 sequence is CASSLEGGGATDTQYF. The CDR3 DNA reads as TGTGCCAGCAGCTTAGAAGGCGGGGGGGCCACAGATACGCAGTATTTT.